This T cell receptor (beta chain) was identified in a study of cytomegalovirus exposure and HLA in healthy donors. Regarding the study as a whole: Some TCR beta chains (roughly 160 of them) were listed as cytomegalovirus-associated. Whilst most TCR sequences proved rare, a subset of public TCRs occurred across many donors. Both high specificity and high sensitivity reportedly marked the classifier's diagnosis of cytomegalovirus status.

TCRdb's table, derived via immunoSEQ multiplex PCR, lists solely in-frame clones and lacks some. The sample shows 120,000 to 150,000 clones, about 87% of them seen only once. About this clone: Its antigen is not known.

The source of this sequence is a man aged 18 to 30 in good health and CMV-seropositive. Sequencing input: PBMCs.

The DNA for the CDR3 is TGCGCCAGCAGCCCAGAGACAGGGTTTCAGTATTTT. It encodes CASSPETGFQYF. The chain has TRBV4-1 and TRBJ2-3, with TRBD1 matching 7 bases. In germline, CDR1 is MGHRA, CDR2 YSYEKL. The ends lost 4 bases at V and 12 bases at J; junction bases unmatched: 7. The CDR3 sequence is 12 residues long.